This T cell receptor (beta chain) was obtained from a study of cytomegalovirus exposure and HLA in healthy donors (dated by TCRdb to about 2017). Regarding the study in general: According to an earlier analysis of several hundred of the donors, about 180 million T cells yielded over 100 million unique TCR beta sequences and 276 Gb of sequence data. All discovery cohort repertoires had been generated on a single sequencing platform. In an earlier analysis of roughly 600 of the donors, high-throughput TCR beta sequencing was used to judge whether each TCR beta V gene segment behaved as functional or pseudogenic. A later analysis re-examined previously published TCR beta repertoires from more than 600 donors and added high-resolution HLA genotyping to investigate patterns of TCR occurrence. Both class I and class II loci were covered by HLA typing, at four-digit resolution. Using immunosequencing, the study profiled T cell repertoires from around 680 subjects and related those repertoires to cytomegalovirus serostatus. Of the roughly 400 genotyped donors, approximately 80% fell in the genetic ancestry cluster associated with self-reported Caucasian donors. The study aimed to test whether cataloging public T cell receptors could reveal signatures of past pathogen exposure. Along with the approximately 600-subject first cohort, a separate validation cohort of over 90 different subjects was used. About 330 gigabases of sequencing data and about 92 million unique TCR sequences made up an early release that covered roughly 670 HLA-typed donors. The number of donors typed differed by locus, with roughly 620-640 for A, B, C, DRB1 and DQB1, around 520 for DQA1, 600 to 610 for DPA1, and 400 to 490 for DPB1. Genome-wide SNP genotypes for about 60% of the roughly 670 donors were used in a later genetic analysis, which treated that subset as a discovery cohort. To predict cytomegalovirus infection status, the study brought together high-throughput TCR immunosequencing, statistical association of individual TCRs with disease status, and machine learning. Donor age, sex, ethnicity and CMV serostatus were compiled alongside the repertoire data. Across around 400 genotyped donors of the cohort, an average of approximately 220,000 unique TCR beta nucleotide sequences per donor were sequenced, and roughly 20% of those sequences were non-productive. In the later analysis, no new phenotypic data were used to find candidate immune exposures; instead, reliance was placed on TCR beta sequences and their occurrence across donors. Several DR-DQ haplotypes were handled as single units for association and clustering, since linkage in the cohort was strong. Study-wide findings and limitations: In a later genetic analysis, a missense DCLRE1C variant was associated with V-gene and J-gene trimming of TCR beta chains, and the association was replicated in an independent cohort. In a later genetic analysis, fewer N-insertions in productive TCRs were reported among donors in an Asian-associated ancestry cluster than the approximately 670-donor mean. According to a later analysis, most CMV-associated TCR beta chains appeared to be HLA-restricted, and the HLA associations seemed to be driven largely by CMV exposure. An earlier analysis of roughly 570 of the donors showed that most TCR beta V segments appeared in productive rearrangements either about 87% or about 30% of the time, which broadly matched IMGT annotations. Because HLA typing was unavailable for some donors at each locus, only the typed subset was used in association tests. A further reported finding was that TCR beta sequences accurately predicted the HLA-A and HLA-B alleles for most subjects in the first cohort. Three of the identified cytomegalovirus-associated TCR beta chains were confirmed in vitro to be specific for cytomegalovirus antigens. The study gave a list of roughly 150 TCR beta chains associated with cytomegalovirus. Some IMGT-functional V segments, including TRBV6-2 and TRBV6-3, could not be told apart with the 87-base-pair reads, so those segments were excluded. Over 15 rarely observed V segments, including chromosome 9 orphons, were excluded from the earlier analysis of approximately 500 of the donors because counts were too low. Immune exposure information for the cohort was limited to CMV serostatus. When HLA alleles, especially DR and DQ, strongly co-occurred, attributing TCR associations to individual alleles was difficult. The classifier was reported to diagnose cytomegalovirus status with high specificity and sensitivity in both the original cohort and the validation cohort. In this cohort, only TCR beta chains were sequenced, and detectable features were limited by the absence of alpha or paired-chain data. A cluster of highly shared sequence variants was judged likely to represent a technical artifact of the sequencing pipeline. Linkage disequilibrium might explain the correlated functional status among segregating V segments, but an unknown experimental factor could not be ruled out. According to a later analysis, TCR association rates differed among HLA loci, with DRB1 alleles showing the most associated TCRs and HLA-C alleles showing the fewest. At a false discovery rate of 0.05, a later analysis linked some 17,000 TCR beta sequences to specific HLA alleles. A later analysis found that HLA-associated TCR beta chains were more clonally expanded and had lower generation probabilities than equally common non-associated chains. Sequencing depth was assumed to be roughly uniform across donors in the presence/absence analyses, though that assumption may not hold. In a later analysis, several top co-occurrence clusters were reported to appear linked to parvovirus B19, influenza, CMV and Epstein-Barr virus. The authors suggested that the approach could potentially be generalized to other disease states and immunological phenotypes. Across donors, most TCR sequences were observed very rarely, whereas some public TCRs were present in many individuals.

Library construction relied on the immunoSEQ multiplex PCR assay. For the multiplex PCR, a mixture combining 60 forward primers for TCR Vbeta segments and 13 reverse primers for TCR Jbeta segments was used. The CDR3 region of rearranged TCR beta genes was amplified from genomic DNA with a multiplex PCR assay. On the Illumina HiSeq System, the amplified TCR beta libraries were sequenced as 87-base-pair reads. Per the source publication's procedure: Across the 670 or so repertoires, a later analysis counted some 81 million unique TCR beta chains, roughly 11 million of which were shared by at least two donors. Raw reads were error-corrected and collapsed into unique sequences by a nearest-neighbor algorithm in which closely related sequences were merged to remove PCR and sequencing errors. V, D and J gene segments were assigned by aligning CDR3 sequences to IMGT reference sequences. For a sequence to be retained, a match of at least six nucleotides was required to both a V gene segment and a J gene segment. A rearrangement counted as productive if the CDR3 had no stop codons and remained in frame with V and J, and every other rearrangement counted as non-productive. CDR3 was defined according to IMGT convention as the region running from the second conserved V-encoded cysteine to the conserved J-encoded phenylalanine. Sequences without an unambiguous match to a single V gene segment were excluded from the earlier analysis of a few hundred of the donors. In an earlier analysis of 587 of the donors, V segments were called functional above 56.7% productive rearrangements and were called segregating when the between-donor standard deviation exceeded 5%. To diagnose cytomegalovirus status from the catalog of TCR beta chain sequences, a statistical classification framework was built. In a later analysis, TCR nucleotide sequences were compared against IMGT/GENE-DB human TR gene sequences so that V and J genes could be assigned. Using the TCRdist pipeline, a later analysis assigned CDR3 sequences along with most-parsimonious VDJ recombination scenarios. In a later analysis, every TCR beta chain was defined by the combination of its CDR3 amino acid sequence and its V-gene family, and reads without a unique V-gene family were dropped. A later analysis removed roughly 590 highly shared, low-generation-probability nucleotide sequences to deal with suspected cross-contamination and a sequencing artifact. A later analysis calculated a clonal expansion index for each public chain from normalized within-repertoire ranks of inferred template counts. Generation probabilities in a later analysis came from a VDJ recombination model fitted to out-of-frame rearrangements, and those results were checked against IGoR. Hypergeometric tests were used in a later analysis to score TCR-TCR, TCR-HLA and TCR-CMV co-occurrence, with a repertoire-size bias correction applied to the TCR pairs. False discovery rates were estimated in a later analysis by permuting HLA or CMV assignments 20 times. In a later analysis, co-occurring TCRs were grouped using DBSCAN, with TCRdist sequence similarity added in when clustering inside HLA-allele-positive subsets. Repertoires with fewer than 30,000 or more than 120,000 public chains were left out of co-occurrence clustering, as were several repertoires with anomalous nucleotide sharing. The table comes from immuneACCESS by way of TCRdb, which keeps in-frame sequences with V and J called. Part of the clones is missing from these tables; in studies checked, under half for an unresolved V gene and the rest for unknown reasons. For V, J and clone size, that table is used; D and trimming come from the DNA. The sample yields about 210,000 clones; almost 80% were counted once. About 2% of the sample goes to the ten largest clones.

The CDR3 measures 16 amino acids from cysteine to phenylalanine. Just CDR3 DNA is preserved here, 48 bases in frame from base 1. The V and J ends are trimmed by 4 bases and 2 bases, leaving 16 bases between them. As encoded in the germline V gene, CDR1 is MNHEY while CDR2 is SVGAGI. In regard to this clone: No cognate antigen has been identified for it. Base qualities are missing; no much larger clone stands one base away.

The cohort consisted of approximately 670 healthy bone marrow donors. Cohort members were all nominally healthy when sampled, although unrecorded immune exposures were likely present. The donor tested CMV seronegative and was one of the 352 seronegative cohort members. Every donor gave a peripheral blood sample, and the peripheral blood mononuclear cells from that sample were used for TCR beta sequencing. Genomic DNA was extracted from the blood cell samples with the Qiagen DNeasy Blood Extraction Kit. Sequenced sample: PBMCs. The TCR was taken from a male donor in good health and CMV-seronegative. In this chain, TRBV6-5 is recombined with TRBJ2-3; possibly the D gene is TRBD1, per 6 matching bases. In nucleotides, the sequence is TGTGCCAGCAGTTTGAGGCCGACAGGAGCCACAGATACGCAGTATTTT. Translated, it reads CASSLRPTGATDTQYF.